Listed here are 18 T cell receptor beta chains from one sample, sequenced in a study of blood T cells in healthy people across ages. Through a sample-barcoded 5' primer and a J-beta primer mix, a second PCR was run for 7 to 11 cycles. TCRdb reprocessed the 5' RACE reads with MiXCR, giving one entry per CDR3 protein. The sample records around 1,700,000 distinct CDR3 sequences, under 30% being singletons. Sequenced material: blood. The receptors originated from a woman aged 25 to 39 in good health.

This clonotype has ten or more counts. The chain uses TRBV7-9 and TRBJ2-3; no reliable D call. Germline CDR1 and CDR2: SEHNR and FQNEAQ (reference sequence). This CDR3 has 13 residues. V was cut by 5 bases and J by 2 bases, with 8 bases left in between. The CDR3 DNA reads TGTGCCAGCAGCCCATACTTCACAGATACGCAGTATTTT. As protein: CASSPYFTDTQYF.

In its sample, this clonotype was seen many times. This rearrangement joins TRBV5-1 to TRBJ1-2, with 7 bases matching TRBD1. Germline V gives CDR1 SGHRS, CDR2 YFSETQ. CDR3 length equals 14 residues. Trimming removed 4 bases from V and 2 bases from J; junction bases left unmatched: 5. The CDR3 reads CASSLDRNNYGYTF. CDR3 bases: TGCGCCAGCAGCCTGGACAGGAACAACTATGGCTACACCTTC.

The chain recombines TRBV4-3 with TRBJ2-1; 7 nucleotides match TRBD1. Per the germline V gene, CDR1 is LGHNA and CDR2 is YSLEER. The CDR3 loop spans 17 amino acids. J was trimmed by 4 bases and V by 1 base; bases with no gene match: 10. In nucleotides, the CDR3 is TGCGCCAGCAGCCAAGCCCAACTGGGACAGAAATACAATGAGCAGTTCTTC. This gives the protein CASSQAQLGQKYNEQFF.

A word on this clonotype: Possible read error: a much larger clone is one base away. The chain uses TRBV29-1 and TRBJ2-5; D might be TRBD1 (6 bases). Per the germline V gene, CDR1 is SQVTM and CDR2 is ANQGSEA. The CDR3 extends over 13 amino acids. In DNA, the CDR3 is TGCGGCGTTGGACGGGACAATCAAGAGACCCAGTACTTC. It yields the protein CGVGRDNQETQYF.

This clonotype was counted between two and nine times. The CDR3: CASSQDQQGTMTYGYTF. Written as DNA, the CDR3 is TGCGCCAGCAGCCAAGATCAACAGGGGACAATGACTTATGGCTACACCTTC. The J gene is TRBJ1-2, the V gene TRBV4-1; the match to TRBD1 covers 7 bases. The CDR3 has 17 residues. Germline CDR1 and CDR2: MGHRA and YSYEKL. Germline trimming cut 0 bases from V and 5 bases from J; bases unmatched to any gene: 12.

The rearrangement joins TRBV3-1 to TRBJ1-2; D ambiguous. V was pared by 2 bases and J by 4 bases, with 11 bases between. CDR1 and CDR2 from the germline V gene are LGHDT and YNNKEL (reference sequence). This CDR3 is built from 14 residues. The CDR3 DNA reads as TGTGCCAGCAGCCAATCAGCGAAATTCTATGGCTACACCTTC. Protein product: CASSQSAKFYGYTF.

This clonotype was observed a few times. This chain joins TRBV20-1 and TRBJ1-2, with TRBD1 identical over 7 bases. The germline V gene has CDR1 DFQATT and CDR2 SNEGSKA (reference sequence). Trimming cost V 1 base and J 6 bases; bases outside gene matches: 11. The CDR3 has 15 amino acids. The DNA of the CDR3 is TGCAGTGCTAGAGGATCTAAGACAGGGAGGAATGGCTACACCTTC. Encoded protein: CSARGSKTGRNGYTF.

This clonotype was seen a few times. V usage is TRBV18 and J usage is TRBJ2-6, with TRBD1 identical over 9 bases. There are 18 residues in the CDR3. Germline V lookup: CDR1 KGHSH, CDR2 LQKENI. V lost 11 bases to trimming and J lost 2 bases; unmatched junction nucleotides: 16. The CDR3 is CASSYGGQGTPGANVLTF. The CDR3 bases are TGTGCCTCCAGTTATGGGGGACAGGGTACTCCTGGGGCCAACGTCCTGACTTTC.

This chain connects TRBV2 to TRBJ2-3, with a tentative D call TRBD2 (6 bases). The CDR3 covers 16 residues. Trimming left V 4 bases short and J 0 bases short, with 14 bases between. Per the germline V gene, CDR1 is SNHLY and CDR2 is FYNNEI. The CDR3 nucleotides read TGTGCCAGCAGTGCCTCTCTGCGGGGTAGCACAGATACGCAGTATTTT. This translates into CASSASLRGSTDTQYF.

The V call is TRBV5-4, the J call TRBJ2-5; 7 bases align to TRBD2. The CDR3 is 12 residues long. The germline CDR1 and CDR2 sequences are SGHNT and YYREEE (reference sequence). Trimming cost V 4 bases and J 13 bases; bases outside gene matches: 10. The CDR3 reads CASSPPGGVVYF. CDR3 nucleotide sequence: TGTGCCAGCAGCCCGCCGGGGGGAGTTGTGTACTTC. Full variable domain (remainder filled in from reference TRBV5-4 and TRBJ2-5): ETGVTQSPTHLIKTRGQQVTLRCSSQSGHNTVSWYQQALGQGPQFIFQYYREEENGRGNFPPRFSGLQFPNYSSELNVNALELDDSALYLCASSPPGGVVYFGPGTRLLVL.

This chain joins TRBV5-6 and TRBJ1-2, with D unclear. CDR3 length: 14 residues. Trimming shortened V by 4 bases and J by 6 bases, and 16 bases separated the two germline ends. Germline V gene lookup returns CDR1 SGHDT and CDR2 YYEEEE. Here the CDR3 DNA reads TGTGCCAGCAGCCCTAGCGGGTTCGGGGATGGCTACACCTTC. Translating it yields CASSPSGFGDGYTF.

Only a few counts were recorded for this clonotype. The chain uses TRBV14 and TRBJ2-7; possibly TRBD2 for D (6 bases). Trimming took off 4 bases at V and 2 bases at J, with 12 bases between the two ends. In germline, CDR1 is SGHDN, CDR2 FVKESK. The CDR3 runs 14 residues. The CDR3, as DNA: TGTGCCAGCAGCCCGGAGGGCTTCGCCTACGAGCAGTACTTC. It specifies CASSPEGFAYEQYF. The whole variable domain, remainder taken from reference TRBV14 and TRBJ2-7, is EAGVTQFPSHSVIEKGQTVTLRCDPISGHDNLYWYRRVMGKEIKFLLHFVKESKQDESGMPNNRFLAERTGGTYSTLKVQPAELEDSGVYFCASSPEGFAYEQYFGPGTRLTVT.

In this sample, this clonotype turned up a few times. Compared with germline, one end of the junction differs, possibly owing to a read error. The rearrangement joins TRBV27 to TRBJ2-5; 9 positions agree with TRBD1. The DNA matches TRBJ2-7 better at its end, which makes the J call doubtful. This CDR3 is 18 amino acids long. Per the germline V gene, CDR1 is MNHEY and CDR2 is SMNVEV (reference sequence). DNA of the CDR3: TGTGCCGGCAGTTTAATGGGCTGGGGGACAGGGAAAATTTACGAGCAGTACTTC. It translates to CAGSLMGWGTGKIYEQYF.

This clonotype was seen more than once but under ten times. This chain links TRBV29-1 with TRBJ1-1; D perhaps matches TRBD1 (5 bases). From germline, CDR1 is SQVTM and CDR2 ANQGSEA. The V end was cut by 0 bases, the J end by 1 base, with 12 bases between. The length of the CDR3 is 15 residues. The DNA for the CDR3 is TGCAGCGTTGAAGATTTGGGACGGACGAACACTGAAGCTTTCTTT. Translation gives CSVEDLGRTNTEAFF. Complete variable domain (other parts from reference TRBV29-1 and TRBJ1-1): SAVISQKPSRDICQRGTSLTIQCQVDSQVTMMFWYRQQPGQSLTLIATANQGSEATYESGFVIDKFPISRPNLTFSTLTVSNMSPEDSSIYLCSVEDLGRTNTEAFFGQGTRLTVV.

This clonotype was observed a few times. This chain links TRBV6-5 with TRBJ1-2, with D unresolved. From germline, CDR1 is MNHEY and CDR2 SVGAGI. V was shortened by 2 bases and J by 2 bases, with 9 bases between the two germline ends. The CDR3 sequence is 14 residues long. The CDR3 nucleotides are TGTGCCAGCAGTTACGAAGCAGTCAACTATGGCTACACCTTC. It codes for CASSYEAVNYGYTF.

This clonotype turned up a few times. The chain employs TRBV2 and TRBJ2-4; 9 nucleotides line up with TRBD1. Near its end, the DNA agrees better with TRBJ2-7, so the J call may be wrong. The CDR3 contains 14 residues. Germline values: CDR1 SNHLY, CDR2 FYNNEI. This CDR3 is CASRFGTGKREQYF. The DNA of the CDR3 is TGTGCCAGCAGATTCGGGACAGGGAAACGCGAGCAGTACTTC.

This clonotype has only one observation. The chain is built from TRBV3-1 and TRBJ2-3, with 9 bases fitting TRBD2. Unmatched junction bases numbered 4, after V lost 4 bases and J lost 5 bases. This CDR3 contains 14 residues. Germline CDR1 reads LGHDT; CDR2 reads YNNKEL (reference sequence). The CDR3 sequence: CASSLSLAGDTQYF. The CDR3 coding sequence is TGTGCCAGCAGCCTATCACTAGCGGGAGATACGCAGTATTTT.

To note about this clonotype: It may be a read error: a sequence one base away is much more abundant. This sequence joins TRBV28 and TRBJ2-7; a possible D gene is TRBD1 (6 bases). The germline V and J ends were trimmed by 6 bases and 6 bases, with 15 bases remaining between them. The CDR3 is made up of 13 amino acids. In germline, CDR1 is MDHEN, CDR2 SYDVKM. Here the CDR3 DNA reads TGTGCCAGCAGGTTCCGTGGACAGACCGAGCAGTACTTC. It codes for CASRFRGQTEQYF.